This record looks at one T cell receptor beta chain sequence and its context. Authors' methods: It was from reference gene primer amplification that nucleated cell counts were estimated. Sequencing was performed with immunoSEQ multiplex PCR; in TCRdb, only in-frame clones are kept and a portion is missing. V and J calls and clone size are as listed in that table; D and trimming were resolved from the DNA. In the table there are around 150,000 clones, 85% of which are singletons. Germline values: CDR1 SEHNR, CDR2 FQNEAQ (reference sequence). The germline V and J ends were trimmed by 5 bases and 0 bases, with 14 bases remaining between them. The CDR3 contains 16 residues. This entry is derived from a study of blood T cell repertoires in COVID-19. Study details: Donors in the United States, Italy and Spain gave samples during acute or convalescent COVID-19. Nucleic acid was either cDNA or gDNA, and it came from T cells, B-cell-depleted T cells, or PBMCs.

The sequencing sample was made of peripheral blood. This TCR derives from a human donor with acute or convalescent COVID-19. The donor label of this sample is uncertain. The V gene is TRBV7-9, the J gene TRBJ1-3, with D maybe TRBD1 (5 bases). The CDR3 protein is CASSRQTSLSGNTIYF. The CDR3 nucleotides read TGTGCCAGCAGCAGACAGACATCTCTCTCTGGAAACACCATATATTTT.